Listed here is a single TCR beta chain. TCRdb re-called the 5' RACE reads; one entry per CDR3 protein, DNA not given. The data show 550,000 to 600,000 distinct CDR3 sequences, and the top ten clones hold roughly 3.4%. The record originates from a study of T cells expressing NK-cell markers. Background on the study: All TCR beta repertoires analysed originated from sorted CD3+CD56+NKG2C+, CD3+CD56+NKG2C- and CD3+CD56-NKG2C+ T cells.

Sequencing was carried out using blood T cells: a sorted CD56 or NKG2C T cell subset, CD4+ or CD8+ T cells, or bulk PBMC T cells (not recorded which). The sequence came from a man between 18 and 35 years old in good health.

CDR3 in amino acids: CASSLRTGSANTGELFF. V is TRBV5-1 and J is TRBJ2-2; TCRdb's D call of TRBD1 is untestable without DNA. Germline-derived CDR1 and CDR2 are SGHRS and YFSETQ. This CDR3 is 17 amino acids long.